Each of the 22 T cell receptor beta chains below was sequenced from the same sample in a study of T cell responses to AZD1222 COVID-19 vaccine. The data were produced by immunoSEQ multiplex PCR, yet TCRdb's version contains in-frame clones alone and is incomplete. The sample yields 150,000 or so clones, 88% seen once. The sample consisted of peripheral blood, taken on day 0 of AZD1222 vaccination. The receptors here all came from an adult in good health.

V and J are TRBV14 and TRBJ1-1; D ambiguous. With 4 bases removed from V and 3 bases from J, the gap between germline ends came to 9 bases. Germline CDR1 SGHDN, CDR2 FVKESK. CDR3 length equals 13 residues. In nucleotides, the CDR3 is TGTGCCAGCAGCCTGGACGGGTACACTGAAGCTTTCTTT. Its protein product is CASSLDGYTEAFF.

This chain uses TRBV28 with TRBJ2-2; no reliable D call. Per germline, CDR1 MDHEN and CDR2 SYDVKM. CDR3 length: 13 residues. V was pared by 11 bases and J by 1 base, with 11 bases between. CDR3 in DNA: TGTGCCGGAAGGACGGGGAACACCGGGGAGCTGTTTTTT. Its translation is CAGRTGNTGELFF. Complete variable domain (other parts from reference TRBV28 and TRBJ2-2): DVKVTQSSRYLVKRTGEKVFLECVQDMDHENMFWYRQDPGLGLRLIYFSYDVKMKEKGDIPEGYSVSREKKERFSLILESASTNQTSMYLCAGRTGNTGELFFGEGSRLTVL.

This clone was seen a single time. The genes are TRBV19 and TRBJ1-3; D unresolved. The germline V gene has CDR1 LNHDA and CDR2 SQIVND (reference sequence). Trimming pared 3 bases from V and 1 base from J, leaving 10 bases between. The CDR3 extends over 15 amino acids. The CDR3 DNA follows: TGTGCCAGTAGTATGAGGTCAGCATCTGGAAACACCATATATTTT. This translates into CASSMRSASGNTIYF.

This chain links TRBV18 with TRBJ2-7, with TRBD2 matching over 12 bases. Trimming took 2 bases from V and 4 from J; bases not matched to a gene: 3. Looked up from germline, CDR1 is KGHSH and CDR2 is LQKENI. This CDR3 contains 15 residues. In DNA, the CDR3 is TGTGCCAGCTCACCAGGCACTAGCGGGGGGTACGAGCAGTACTTC. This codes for CASSPGTSGGYEQYF.

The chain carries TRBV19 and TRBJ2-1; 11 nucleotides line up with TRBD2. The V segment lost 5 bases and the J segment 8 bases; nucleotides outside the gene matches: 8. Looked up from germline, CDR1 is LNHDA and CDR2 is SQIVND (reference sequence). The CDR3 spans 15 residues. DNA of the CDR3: TGTGCCAGTAGTGTGCTAGCGGGGGGCGGAGATGAGCAGTTCTTC. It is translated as CASSVLAGGGDEQFF.

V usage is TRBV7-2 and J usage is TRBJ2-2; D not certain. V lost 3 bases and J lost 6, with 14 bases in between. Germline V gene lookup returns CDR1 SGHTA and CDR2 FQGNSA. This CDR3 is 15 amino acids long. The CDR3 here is CASSFRVQQAGELFF. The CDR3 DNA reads TGTGCCAGCAGCTTTAGGGTTCAGCAGGCCGGGGAGCTGTTTTTT.

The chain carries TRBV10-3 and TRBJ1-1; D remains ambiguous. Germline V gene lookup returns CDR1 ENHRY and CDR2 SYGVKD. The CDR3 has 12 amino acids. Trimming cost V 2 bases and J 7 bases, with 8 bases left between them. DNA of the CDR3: TGTGCCATCAGTGAGAGGGAGAATGAAGCTTTCTTT. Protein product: CAISERENEAFF.

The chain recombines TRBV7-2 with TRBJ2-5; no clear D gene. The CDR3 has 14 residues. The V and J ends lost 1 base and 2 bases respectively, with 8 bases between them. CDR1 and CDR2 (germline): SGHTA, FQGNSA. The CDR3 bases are TGTGCCAGCAGCTTAGGGGCACAGCAAGAGACCCAGTACTTC. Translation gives CASSLGAQQETQYF.

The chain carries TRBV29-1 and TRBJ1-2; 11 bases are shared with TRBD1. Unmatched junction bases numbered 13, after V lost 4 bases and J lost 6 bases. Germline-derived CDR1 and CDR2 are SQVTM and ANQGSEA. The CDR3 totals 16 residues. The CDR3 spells CSVGVQGQGVRDGYTF. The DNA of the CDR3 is TGCAGCGTTGGGGTTCAGGGACAGGGGGTCCGGGATGGCTACACCTTC.

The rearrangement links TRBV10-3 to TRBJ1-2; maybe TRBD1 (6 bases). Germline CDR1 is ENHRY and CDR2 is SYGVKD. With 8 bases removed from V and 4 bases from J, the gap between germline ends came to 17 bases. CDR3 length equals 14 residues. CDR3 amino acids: CAISREEQGYGYTF. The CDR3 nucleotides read TGTGCCATCTCGCGGGAAGAACAGGGCTATGGCTACACCTTC.

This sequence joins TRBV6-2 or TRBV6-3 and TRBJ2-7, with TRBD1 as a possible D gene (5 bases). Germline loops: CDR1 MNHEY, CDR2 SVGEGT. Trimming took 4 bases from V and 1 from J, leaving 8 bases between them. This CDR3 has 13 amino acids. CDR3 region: CASSWQGSYEQYF. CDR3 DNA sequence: TGTGCCAGCAGTTGGCAGGGATCCTACGAGCAGTACTTC.

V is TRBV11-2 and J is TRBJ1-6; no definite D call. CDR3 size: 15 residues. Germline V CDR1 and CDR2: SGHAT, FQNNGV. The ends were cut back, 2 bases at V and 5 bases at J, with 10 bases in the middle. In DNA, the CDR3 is TGTGCCAGCAGCTTATTGTCCCAAAATAATTCACCCCTCCACTTT. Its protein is CASSLLSQNNSPLHF.

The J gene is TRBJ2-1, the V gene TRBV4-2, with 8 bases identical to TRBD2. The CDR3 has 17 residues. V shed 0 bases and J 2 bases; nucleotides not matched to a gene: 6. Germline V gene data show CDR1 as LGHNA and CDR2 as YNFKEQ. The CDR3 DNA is TGTGCCAGCAGCCAAGACCGTACAGCGGGGGCCTACAATGAGCAGTTCTTC. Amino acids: CASSQDRTAGAYNEQFF.

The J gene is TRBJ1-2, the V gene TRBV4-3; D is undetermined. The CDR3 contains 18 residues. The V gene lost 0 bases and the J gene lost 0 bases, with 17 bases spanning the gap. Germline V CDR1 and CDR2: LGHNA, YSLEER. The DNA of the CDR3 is TGCGCCAGCAGCCAAGATTACGGACGGTTGCCAGCTAACTATGGCTACACCTTC. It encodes CASSQDYGRLPANYGYTF.

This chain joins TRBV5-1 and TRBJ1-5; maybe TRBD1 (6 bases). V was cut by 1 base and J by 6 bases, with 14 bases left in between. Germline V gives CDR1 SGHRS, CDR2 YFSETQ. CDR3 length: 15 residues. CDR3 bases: TGCGCCAGCAGCTTGACTGGGGGCACGGGTCAGCCCCAGCATTTT. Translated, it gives CASSLTGGTGQPQHF.

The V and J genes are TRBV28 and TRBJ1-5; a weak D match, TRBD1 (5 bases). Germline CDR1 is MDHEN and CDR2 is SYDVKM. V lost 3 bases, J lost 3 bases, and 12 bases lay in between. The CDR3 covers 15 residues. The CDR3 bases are TGTGCCAGCAGTTTGTGGAGGGGTAACAATCAGCCCCAGCATTTT. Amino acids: CASSLWRGNNQPQHF.

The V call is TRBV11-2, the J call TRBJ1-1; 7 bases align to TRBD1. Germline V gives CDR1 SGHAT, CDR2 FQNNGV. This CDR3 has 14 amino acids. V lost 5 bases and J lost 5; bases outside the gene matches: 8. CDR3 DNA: TGTGCCAGCAGCACCCAGGGGGGTGGTACTGAAGCTTTCTTT. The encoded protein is CASSTQGGGTEAFF. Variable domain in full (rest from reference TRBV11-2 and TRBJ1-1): EAGVAQSPRYKIIEKRQSVAFWCNPISGHATLYWYQQILGQGPKLLIQFQNNGVVDDSQLPKDRFSAERLKGVDSTLKIQPAKLEDSAVYLCASSTQGGGTEAFFGQGTRLTVV.

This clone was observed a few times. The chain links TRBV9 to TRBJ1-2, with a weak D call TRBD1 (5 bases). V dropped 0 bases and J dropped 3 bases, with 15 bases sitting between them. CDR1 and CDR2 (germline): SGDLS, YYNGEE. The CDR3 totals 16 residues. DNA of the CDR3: TGTGCCAGCAGCGTAGCCCCAATGGGGGGGTACTATGGCTACACCTTC. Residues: CASSVAPMGGYYGYTF.

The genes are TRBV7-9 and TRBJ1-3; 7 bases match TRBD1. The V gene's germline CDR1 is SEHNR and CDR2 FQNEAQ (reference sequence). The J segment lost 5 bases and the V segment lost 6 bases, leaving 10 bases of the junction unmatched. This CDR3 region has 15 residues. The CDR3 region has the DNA TGTGCCAGCAGTGCAGACAGGGCCTCAAGAAACACCATATATTTT. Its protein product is CASSADRASRNTIYF.

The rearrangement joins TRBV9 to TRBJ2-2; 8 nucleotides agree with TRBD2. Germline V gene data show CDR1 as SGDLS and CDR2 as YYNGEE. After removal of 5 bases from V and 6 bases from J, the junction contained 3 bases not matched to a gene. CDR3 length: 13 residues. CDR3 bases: TGTGCCAGCAGGCGGGGGGACCCCGGGGAGCTGTTTTTT. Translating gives CASRRGDPGELFF.

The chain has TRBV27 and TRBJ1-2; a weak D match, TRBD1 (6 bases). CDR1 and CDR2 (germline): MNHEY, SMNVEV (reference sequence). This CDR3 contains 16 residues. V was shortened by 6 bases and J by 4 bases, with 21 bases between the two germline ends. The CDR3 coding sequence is TGTGCCAGCAGGCCGACCGCCCTGACAGGTATCTATGGCTACACCTTC. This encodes CASRPTALTGIYGYTF.

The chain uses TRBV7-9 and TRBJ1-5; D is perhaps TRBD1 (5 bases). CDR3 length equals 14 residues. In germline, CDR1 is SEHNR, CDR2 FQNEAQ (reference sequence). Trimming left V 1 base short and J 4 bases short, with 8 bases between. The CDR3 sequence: CASSLGQQNQPQHF. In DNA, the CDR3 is TGTGCCAGCAGCTTAGGACAGCAGAATCAGCCCCAGCATTTT. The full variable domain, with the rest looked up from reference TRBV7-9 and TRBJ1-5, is DTGVSQNPRHKITKRGQNVTFRCDPISEHNRLYWYRQTLGQGPEFLTYFQNEAQLEKSRLLSDRFSAERPKGSFSTLEIQRTEQGDSAMYLCASSLGQQNQPQHFGDGTRLSIL.